These 2 T cell receptor beta chains were sequenced from one sample in a study of OX40 agonist ivuxolimab in advanced cancers. Using immunoSEQ multiplex PCR, the repertoire was profiled, and TCRdb retains in-frame clones only, with some absent. The data contain tens of thousands of clones, 80% to 85% of them singletons. The starting material was CD4+ or CD8+ T cells sorted from blood, obtained in a trial of the OX40 agonist ivuxolimab. These TCRs come from an adult with an advanced solid tumor such as melanoma, head and neck, liver or kidney cancer.

The J gene is TRBJ2-2, the V gene TRBV19, with D perhaps being TRBD1 or TRBD2 (5 bases each). This CDR3 is built from 15 residues. Trimming left V 3 bases short and J 2 bases short, with 10 bases between. CDR1 and CDR2 (germline): LNHDA, SQIVND (reference sequence). CDR3: CASSIGAVNTGELFF. CDR3 DNA: TGTGCCAGTAGTATCGGGGCGGTAAACACCGGGGAGCTGTTTTTT.

This chain uses TRBV6-5 with TRBJ2-2; a weak D match, TRBD1 (6 bases). Germline CDR1 is MNHEY and CDR2 is SVGAGI. The CDR3 sequence is 15 residues long. V dropped 6 bases and J dropped 2 bases, with 13 bases sitting between them. The CDR3 reads CASRQDSLNTGELFF. The DNA for the CDR3 is TGTGCCAGCAGGCAGGACAGTTTAAACACCGGGGAGCTGTTTTTT.